The 9 T cell receptor beta chains listed next were all sequenced from one sample in a study of T cells in Graves' hyperthyroidism and ophthalmopathy. Using RNA transcripts as the source, TCR beta CDR3 regions were amplified. The primer set for the first-round RT-PCR of the TCR CDR3 was HTBI. Each CDR3 protein gets one entry after TCRdb re-called the multiplex PCR reads with MiXCR. The table has 550,000 to 800,000 distinct CDR3 sequences, around 16% seen once. Specimen: blood. The receptors were gathered from a man aged 45-60 years with Graves' hyperthyroidism.

The chain couples TRBV12-3 or TRBV12-4 to TRBJ2-1, with 8 bases fitting TRBD1. This CDR3 spans 12 amino acids. V lost 4 bases to trimming and J lost 9 bases; unmatched junction nucleotides: 2. CDR3 in DNA: TGTGCCAGCAGTTGGACAGGGAGTGAGCAGTTCTTC. Its protein is CASSWTGSEQFF.

This clonotype was found a few times. A read error is possible here, since a much larger clone lies one base away. This rearrangement joins TRBV7-8 to TRBJ1-4, with D unresolved. Germline V gene data show CDR1 as SGHVS and CDR2 as FQNEAQ. This CDR3 comprises 16 residues. The chain's CDR3 is CASSSETGSWNEKPFF. The DNA of the CDR3 is TGTGCCAGCAGCTCAGAAACCGGGAGTTGGAATGAAAAACCGTTTTTT.

This clonotype was seen at least ten times. This chain links TRBV12-3 or TRBV12-4 with TRBJ2-1; TRBD1 or TRBD2 may be the D gene (5 bases each). This CDR3 is built from 15 residues. V lost 5 bases, J lost 3 bases, and 14 bases lay in between. CDR3 sequence (DNA): TGTGCCAGCAGTGAACATACAGGAGGCTACAATGAGCAGTTCTTC. This codes for CASSEHTGGYNEQFF.

The chain employs TRBV29-1 and TRBJ1-2; possibly TRBD1 for D (5 bases). Per the germline V gene, CDR1 is SQVTM and CDR2 is ANQGSEA. Trimming pared 0 bases from V and 3 bases from J, leaving 11 bases between. There are 14 residues in the CDR3. CDR3 amino acids: CSVEDWSRDYGYTF. The DNA of the CDR3 is TGCAGCGTTGAAGATTGGAGCAGGGACTATGGCTACACCTTC.

The chain recombines TRBV5-1 with TRBJ2-3; 8 bases fit TRBD1. CDR3 length equals 14 residues. V shed 4 bases, J shed 2 bases, and the junction held 3 bases outside the gene matches. Germline assignment: CDR1 SGHRS and CDR2 YFSETQ. This CDR3 reads CASSRGQDTDTQYF. CDR3 coding DNA: TGCGCCAGCAGCCGGGGACAGGACACAGATACGCAGTATTTT.

This chain connects TRBV19 to TRBJ1-2; D uncertain. Germline V gene data show CDR1 as LNHDA and CDR2 as SQIVND (reference sequence). This CDR3 contains 15 residues. The germline V and J ends were trimmed by 10 bases and 1 base, with 19 bases remaining between them. The CDR3, as DNA: TGTGCCACCGGGTGGAGACATGATTTTAACTATGGCTACACCTTC. Protein product: CATGWRHDFNYGYTF.

The rearrangement uses TRBV6-2 or TRBV6-3 and TRBJ2-5; possibly TRBD1 for D (5 bases). The CDR3 sequence is 16 residues long. Germline V gene lookup returns CDR1 MNHEY and CDR2 SVGEGT. V shed 0 bases and J shed 1 base, with 12 bases lying between them. The CDR3 is CASSYSPTGSQETQYF. CDR3 bases: TGTGCCAGCAGTTACTCGCCCACAGGATCCCAAGAGACCCAGTACTTC.

In its sample, this clonotype was seen many times. The chain recombines TRBV19 with TRBJ2-7; 7 nucleotides match TRBD1. The CDR3 totals 15 residues. The J segment lost 1 base and the V segment lost 5 bases, leaving 8 bases of the junction unmatched. Germline V CDR1 and CDR2: LNHDA, SQIVND (reference sequence). Here the CDR3 reads CASSVQGPPSYEQYF. The CDR3 bases are TGTGCCAGTAGTGTACAGGGGCCCCCATCCTACGAGCAGTACTTC.

This clonotype was counted at least ten times. The V call is TRBV20-1, the J call TRBJ2-1; possibly TRBD1 or TRBD2 for D (5 bases each). V dropped 2 bases and J dropped 6 bases, with 11 bases sitting between them. CDR1 is DFQATT, CDR2 SNEGSKA, per germline (reference sequence). The CDR3 spans 13 residues. CDR3 in amino acids: CSARIPGPNEQFF. For the CDR3, the DNA is TGCAGTGCTAGAATCCCGGGGCCCAATGAGCAGTTCTTC.